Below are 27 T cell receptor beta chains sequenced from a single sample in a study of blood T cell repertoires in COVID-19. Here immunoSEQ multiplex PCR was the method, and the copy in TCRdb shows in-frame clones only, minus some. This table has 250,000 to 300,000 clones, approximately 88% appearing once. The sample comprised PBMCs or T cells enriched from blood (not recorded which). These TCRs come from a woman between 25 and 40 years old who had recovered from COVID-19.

The CDR3 DNA reads TGCGCCAGCAGCTTGGAGGGGGAGCACAATGAGCAGTTCTTC. It codes for CASSLEGEHNEQFF. The chain joins TRBV5-1 to TRBJ2-1, with D possibly TRBD1 on 6 matching bases. The V gene lost 0 bases and the J gene lost 5 bases, with 9 bases spanning the gap. Germline V CDR1 and CDR2: SGHRS, YFSETQ. This CDR3 is 14 amino acids long.

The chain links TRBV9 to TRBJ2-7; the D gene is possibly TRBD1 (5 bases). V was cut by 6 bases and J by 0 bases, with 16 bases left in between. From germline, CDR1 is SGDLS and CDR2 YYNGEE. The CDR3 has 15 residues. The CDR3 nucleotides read TGTGCCAGCATCGCAAGGGGTTTAGCCTCCTACGAGCAGTACTTC. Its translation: CASIARGLASYEQYF.

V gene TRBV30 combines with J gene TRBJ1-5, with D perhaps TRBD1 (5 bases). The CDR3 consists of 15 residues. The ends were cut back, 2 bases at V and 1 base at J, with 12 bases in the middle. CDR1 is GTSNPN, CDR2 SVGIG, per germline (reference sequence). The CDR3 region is CAWSTRQLSNQPQHF. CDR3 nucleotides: TGTGCCTGGAGTACTCGACAGCTCAGCAATCAGCCCCAGCATTTT. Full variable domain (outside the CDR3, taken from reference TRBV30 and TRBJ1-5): SQTIHQWPATLVQPVGSPLSLECTVEGTSNPNLYWYRQAAGRGLQLLFYSVGIGQISSEVPQNLSASRPQDRQFILSSKKLLLSDSGFYLCAWSTRQLSNQPQHFGDGTRLSIL.

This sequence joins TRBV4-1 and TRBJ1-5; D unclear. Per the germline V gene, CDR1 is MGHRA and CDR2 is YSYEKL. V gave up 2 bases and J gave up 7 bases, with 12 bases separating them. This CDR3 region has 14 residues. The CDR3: CASSQTRGGQPQHF. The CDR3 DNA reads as TGCGCCAGCAGCCAAACCCGGGGAGGACAGCCCCAGCATTTT.

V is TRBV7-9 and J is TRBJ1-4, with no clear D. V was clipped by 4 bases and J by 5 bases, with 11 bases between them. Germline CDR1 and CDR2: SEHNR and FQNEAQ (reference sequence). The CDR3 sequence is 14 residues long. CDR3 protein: CASSSWAANEKLFF. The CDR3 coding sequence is TGTGCCAGCAGCTCCTGGGCCGCAAATGAAAAACTGTTTTTT.

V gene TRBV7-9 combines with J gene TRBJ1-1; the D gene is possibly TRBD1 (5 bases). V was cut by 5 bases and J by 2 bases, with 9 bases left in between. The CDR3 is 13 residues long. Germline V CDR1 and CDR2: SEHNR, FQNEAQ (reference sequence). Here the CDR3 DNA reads TGTGCCAGCAGCCGAAGGGGAAACACTGAAGCTTTCTTT. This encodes CASSRRGNTEAFF.

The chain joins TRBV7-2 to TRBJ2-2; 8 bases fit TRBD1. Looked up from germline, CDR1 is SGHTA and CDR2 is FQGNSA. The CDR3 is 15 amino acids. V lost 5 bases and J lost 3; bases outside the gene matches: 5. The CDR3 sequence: CASSTRQGYTGELFF. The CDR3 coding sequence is TGTGCCAGCAGCACTCGACAGGGGTACACCGGGGAGCTGTTTTTT. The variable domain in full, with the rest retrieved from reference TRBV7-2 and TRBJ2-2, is GAGVSQSPSNKVTEKGKDVELRCDPISGHTALYWYRQSLGQGLEFLIYFQGNSAPDKSGLPSDRFSAERTGGSVSTLTIQRTQQEDSAVYLCASSTRQGYTGELFFGEGSRLTVL.

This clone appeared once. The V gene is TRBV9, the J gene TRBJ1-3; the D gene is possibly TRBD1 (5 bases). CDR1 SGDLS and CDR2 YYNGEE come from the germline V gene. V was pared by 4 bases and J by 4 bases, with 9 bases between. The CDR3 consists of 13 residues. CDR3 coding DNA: TGTGCCAGCAGCCCAGGGTACGGAAACACCATATATTTT. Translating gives CASSPGYGNTIYF.

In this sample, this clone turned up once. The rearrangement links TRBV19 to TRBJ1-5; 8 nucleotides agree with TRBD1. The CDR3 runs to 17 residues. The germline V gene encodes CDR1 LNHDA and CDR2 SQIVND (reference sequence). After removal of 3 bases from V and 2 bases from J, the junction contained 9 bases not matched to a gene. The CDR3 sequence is CASSIGGQGARNQPQHF. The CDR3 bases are TGTGCCAGTAGTATCGGCGGGCAGGGGGCTCGCAATCAGCCCCAGCATTTT. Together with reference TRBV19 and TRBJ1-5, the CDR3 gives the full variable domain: DGGITQSPKYLFRKEGQNVTLSCEQNLNHDAMYWYRQDPGQGLRLIYYSQIVNDFQKGDIAEGYSVSREKKESFPLTVTSAQKNPTAFYLCASSIGGQGARNQPQHFGDGTRLSIL.

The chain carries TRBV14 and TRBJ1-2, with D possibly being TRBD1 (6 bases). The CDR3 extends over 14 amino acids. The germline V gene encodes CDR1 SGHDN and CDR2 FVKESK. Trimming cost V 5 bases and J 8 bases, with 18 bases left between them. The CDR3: CASSELQGLKGYTF. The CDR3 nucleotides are TGTGCCAGCAGCGAACTACAGGGTTTGAAAGGCTACACCTTC.

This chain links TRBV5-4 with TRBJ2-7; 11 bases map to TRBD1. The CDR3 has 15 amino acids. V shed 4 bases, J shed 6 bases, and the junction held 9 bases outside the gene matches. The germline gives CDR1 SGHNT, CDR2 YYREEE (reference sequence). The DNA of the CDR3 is TGTGCCAGCAGCCGAACCGGGACAGGGGGTTTCGAGCAGTACTTC. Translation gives CASSRTGTGGFEQYF.

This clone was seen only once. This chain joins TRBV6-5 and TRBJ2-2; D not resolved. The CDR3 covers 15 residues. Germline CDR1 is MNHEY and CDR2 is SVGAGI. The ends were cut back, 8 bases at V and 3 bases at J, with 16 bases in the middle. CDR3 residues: CASFGRLPDTGELFF. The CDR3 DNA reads TGTGCCAGCTTCGGTCGTCTCCCGGACACCGGGGAGCTGTTTTTT.

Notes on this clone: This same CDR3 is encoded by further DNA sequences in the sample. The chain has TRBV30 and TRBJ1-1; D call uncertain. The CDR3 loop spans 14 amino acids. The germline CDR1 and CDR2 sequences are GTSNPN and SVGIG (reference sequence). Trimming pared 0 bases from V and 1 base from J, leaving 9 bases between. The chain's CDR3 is CAWSVGGTNTEAFF. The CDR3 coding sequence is TGTGCCTGGAGTGTAGGCGGAACGAACACTGAAGCTTTCTTT.

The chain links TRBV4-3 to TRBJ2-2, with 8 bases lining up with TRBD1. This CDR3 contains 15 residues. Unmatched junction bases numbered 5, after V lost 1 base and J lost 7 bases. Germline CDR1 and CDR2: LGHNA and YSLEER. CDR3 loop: CASSQAGGADGELFF. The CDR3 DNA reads TGCGCCAGCAGCCAAGCAGGGGGCGCGGACGGGGAGCTGTTTTTT.

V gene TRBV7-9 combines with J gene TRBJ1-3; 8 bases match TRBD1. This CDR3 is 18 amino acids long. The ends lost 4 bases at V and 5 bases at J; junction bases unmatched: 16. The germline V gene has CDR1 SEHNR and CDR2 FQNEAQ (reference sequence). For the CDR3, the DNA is TGTGCCAGCAGCTCCACAACCGGGACAGGCGCTCGGCGAAACACCATATATTTT. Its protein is CASSSTTGTGARRNTIYF. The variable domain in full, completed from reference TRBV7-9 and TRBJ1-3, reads DTGVSQNPRHKITKRGQNVTFRCDPISEHNRLYWYRQTLGQGPEFLTYFQNEAQLEKSRLLSDRFSAERPKGSFSTLEIQRTEQGDSAMYLCASSSTTGTGARRNTIYFGEGSWLTVV.

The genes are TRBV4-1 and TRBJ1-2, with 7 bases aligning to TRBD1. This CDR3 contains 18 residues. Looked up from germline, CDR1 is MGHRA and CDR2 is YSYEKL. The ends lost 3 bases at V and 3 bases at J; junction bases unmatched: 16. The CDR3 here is CASSHTTGFRFSDYGYTF. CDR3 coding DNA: TGCGCCAGCAGCCACACGACAGGGTTTCGTTTCTCGGACTATGGCTACACCTTC.

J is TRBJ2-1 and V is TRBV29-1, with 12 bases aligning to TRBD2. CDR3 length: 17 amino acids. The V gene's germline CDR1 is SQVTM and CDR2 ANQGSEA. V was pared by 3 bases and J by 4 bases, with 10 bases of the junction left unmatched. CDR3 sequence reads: CSVEGSSGRARYNEQFF. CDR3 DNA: TGCAGCGTTGAGGGGTCTAGCGGGAGGGCCAGGTACAATGAGCAGTTCTTC.

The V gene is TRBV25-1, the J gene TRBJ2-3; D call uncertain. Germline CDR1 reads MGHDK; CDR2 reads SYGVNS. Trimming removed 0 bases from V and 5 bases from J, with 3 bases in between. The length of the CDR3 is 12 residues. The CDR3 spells CASSEYRDTQYF. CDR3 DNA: TGTGCCAGCAGTGAATATCGAGATACGCAGTATTTT.

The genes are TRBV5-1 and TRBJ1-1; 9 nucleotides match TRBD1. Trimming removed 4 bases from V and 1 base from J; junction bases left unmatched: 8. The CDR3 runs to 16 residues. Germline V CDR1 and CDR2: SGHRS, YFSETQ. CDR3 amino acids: CASSGFGQGWNTEAFF. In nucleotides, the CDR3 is TGCGCCAGCAGCGGGTTTGGACAGGGGTGGAACACTGAAGCTTTCTTT. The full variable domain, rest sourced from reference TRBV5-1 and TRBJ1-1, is KAGVTQTPRYLIKTRGQQVTLSCSPISGHRSVSWYQQTPGQGLQFLFEYFSETQRNKGNFPGRFSGRQFSNSRSEMNVSTLELGDSALYLCASSGFGQGWNTEAFFGQGTRLTVV.

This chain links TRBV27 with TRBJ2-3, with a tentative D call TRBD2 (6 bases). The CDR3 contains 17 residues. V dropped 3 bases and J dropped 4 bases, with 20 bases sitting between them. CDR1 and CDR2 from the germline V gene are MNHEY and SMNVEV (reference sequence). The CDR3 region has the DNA TGTGCCAGCAGTTTCGTAACAAGAACTAGCCCCGCAGATACGCAGTATTTT. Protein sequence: CASSFVTRTSPADTQYF.

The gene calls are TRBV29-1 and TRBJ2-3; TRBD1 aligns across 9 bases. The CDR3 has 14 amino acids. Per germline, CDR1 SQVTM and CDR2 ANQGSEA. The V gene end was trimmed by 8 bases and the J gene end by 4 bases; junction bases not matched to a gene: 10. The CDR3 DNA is TGCAGCTTGCTAAGGACAGGGGATGCAGATACGCAGTATTTT. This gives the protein CSLLRTGDADTQYF.

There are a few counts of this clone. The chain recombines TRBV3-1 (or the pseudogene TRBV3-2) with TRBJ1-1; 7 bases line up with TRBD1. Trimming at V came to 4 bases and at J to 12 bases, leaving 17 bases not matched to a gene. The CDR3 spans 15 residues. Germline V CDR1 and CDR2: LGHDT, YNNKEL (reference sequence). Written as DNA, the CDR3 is TGTGCCAGCAGCCCACCGGGACAGCGAGTAGGTGGGACTTTCTTT. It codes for CASSPPGQRVGGTFF.

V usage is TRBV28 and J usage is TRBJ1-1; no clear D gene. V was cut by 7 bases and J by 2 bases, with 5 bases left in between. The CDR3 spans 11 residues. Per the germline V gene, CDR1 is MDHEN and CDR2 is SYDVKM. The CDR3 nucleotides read TGTGCCAGCACCTCTAACACTGAAGCTTTCTTT. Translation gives CASTSNTEAFF.

CDR3 coding DNA: TGTGCCAGCAGCAGCAACAGGGGGGGCGAGCAGTACTTC. This translates into CASSSNRGGEQYF. The chain combines TRBV7-3 with TRBJ2-7, with D perhaps TRBD1 (8 bases). This CDR3 contains 13 residues. V was pared by 5 bases and J by 6 bases, with 14 bases between. Germline V gene data show CDR1 as SGHTA and CDR2 as FQGTGA. The whole variable domain, remainder taken from reference TRBV7-3 and TRBJ2-7, is GAGVSQTPSNKVTEKGKYVELRCDPISGHTALYWYRQSLGQGPEFLIYFQGTGAADDSGLPNDRFFAVRPEGSVSTLKIQRTERGDSAVYLCASSSNRGGEQYFGPGTRLTVT.

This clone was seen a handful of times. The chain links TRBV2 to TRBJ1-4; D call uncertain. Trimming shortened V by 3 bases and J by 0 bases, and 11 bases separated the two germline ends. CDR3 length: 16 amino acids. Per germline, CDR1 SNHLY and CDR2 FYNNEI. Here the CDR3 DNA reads TGTGCCAGCAGTGATGTCCCCGTTGCAACTAATGAAAAACTGTTTTTT. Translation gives CASSDVPVATNEKLFF.

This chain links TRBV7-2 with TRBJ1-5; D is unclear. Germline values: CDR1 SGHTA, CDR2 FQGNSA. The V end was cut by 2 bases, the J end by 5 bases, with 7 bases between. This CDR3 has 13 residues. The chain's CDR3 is CASSLLAYQPQHF. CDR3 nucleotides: TGTGCCAGCAGCTTACTAGCTTATCAGCCCCAGCATTTT.

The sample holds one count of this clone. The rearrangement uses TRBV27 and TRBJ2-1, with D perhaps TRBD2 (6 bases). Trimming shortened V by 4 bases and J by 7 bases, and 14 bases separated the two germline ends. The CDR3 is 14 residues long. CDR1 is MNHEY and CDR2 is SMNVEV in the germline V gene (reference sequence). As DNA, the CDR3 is TGTGCCAGCAGTTCAGGAGGGAGTGGGAATGAGCAGTTCTTC. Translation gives CASSSGGSGNEQFF.